The text below deals with one T cell receptor (beta chain). As yet, its antigen is unknown. The CDR3 is made up of 15 amino acids. Germline V lookup: CDR1 SGHRS, CDR2 YFSETQ. V trimming: 0 bases; J trimming: 8 bases; junction bases outside the gene matches: 9. This specimen belongs to a study of T cell responses to AZD1222 COVID-19 vaccine. Findings of the study overall: All repertoire sampling was performed exclusively after the peak T cell response.

The assay was immunoSEQ multiplex PCR, and TCRdb's table has in-frame clones only and misses some. The data show about 150,000 clones, 80% to 95% seen once. This chain connects TRBV5-1 to TRBJ1-2; TRBD1 aligns across 8 bases. The clonotype comes from an adult in good health. Sequenced here: peripheral blood, sampled on day 0 of AZD1222 vaccination. DNA for the CDR3: TGCGCCAGCAGCTTGGTCTCCAGGGGGCAGTTCGGCTACACCTTC. Translating it yields CASSLVSRGQFGYTF.